One sample yielded the 2 T cell receptor beta chains listed below, sequenced in a study of cytomegalovirus exposure and HLA in healthy donors. PCR was performed using 60 Vbeta and 13 Jbeta primers. Method: immunoSEQ multiplex PCR; TCRdb's copy keeps in-frame clones and lacks some. The table includes tens of thousands of clones, over 60% detected once. Sequencing was done on a sample of PBMCs. The origin of the receptors is a man between 40 and 49 years old in good health and CMV-seronegative.

The chain has TRBV6-1 and TRBJ1-3; 7 bases match TRBD1. Germline V CDR1 and CDR2: MNHNS, SASEGT. The CDR3 is made up of 15 amino acids. V lost 6 bases to trimming and J lost 8 bases; unmatched junction nucleotides: 13. CDR3 nucleotides: TGTGCCAGCAGCAACGAACCGGGACAGAGATACACCATATATTTT. Its translation: CASSNEPGQRYTIYF.

The chain joins TRBV5-4 to TRBJ2-3, with TRBD2 matching 7 bases. V trimming: 4 bases; J trimming: 8 bases; junction bases outside the gene matches: 10. Per the germline V gene, CDR1 is SGHNT and CDR2 is YYREEE (reference sequence). This CDR3 has 14 amino acids. Here the CDR3 reads CASSPGPGGSTQYF. In DNA form, the CDR3 reads TGTGCCAGCAGCCCTGGTCCCGGGGGGAGTACGCAGTATTTT. Filled out from reference TRBV5-4 and TRBJ2-3, the complete variable domain reads ETGVTQSPTHLIKTRGQQVTLRCSSQSGHNTVSWYQQALGQGPQFIFQYYREEENGRGNFPPRFSGLQFPNYSSELNVNALELDDSALYLCASSPGPGGSTQYFGPGTRLTVL.